The 26 T cell receptor beta chains listed next were all sequenced from one sample in a study of Tregs in tolerant kidney transplant recipients. Assay: immunoSEQ multiplex PCR; the TCRdb copy retains only in-frame clones and omits some. In the table there are a few thousand clones, approximately 40% of which are singletons. These TCRs are of unknown antigen specificity. Specimen: Tregs from blood cultured with allogeneic cells. Receptors originate from a human donor in good health.

This clone was seen only a few times. The chain couples TRBV19 to TRBJ2-7; 8 nucleotides line up with TRBD1. Germline trimming cut 6 bases from V and 3 bases from J; bases unmatched to any gene: 7. Germline CDR1 is LNHDA and CDR2 is SQIVND (reference sequence). The CDR3 covers 14 residues. DNA for the CDR3: TGTGCCAGTAGCCGGACAGGGCCGGGCTACGAGCAGTACTTC. It translates to CASSRTGPGYEQYF.

This rearrangement joins TRBV28 to TRBJ2-1; TRBD2 matches at 7 bases. V was clipped by 5 bases and J by 6 bases; unmatched bases: 7. CDR1 is MDHEN, CDR2 SYDVKM, per germline. The CDR3 totals 14 residues. The CDR3 region is CASSPPGLFNEQFF. The CDR3 DNA reads as TGTGCCAGCAGTCCTCCGGGACTATTCAATGAGCAGTTCTTC.

The chain couples TRBV7-8 to TRBJ2-6; no firm D call. The germline CDR1 and CDR2 sequences are SGHVS and FQNEAQ. The V and J ends lost 3 bases and 5 bases respectively, with 17 bases between them. The CDR3 is 17 amino acids. The CDR3 DNA follows: TGTGCCAGCAGCTTGATATTCCCACAAAGTCGGGCCAACGTCCTGACTTTC. Protein product: CASSLIFPQSRANVLTF.

In its sample, this clone was seen a few times. J is TRBJ1-4 and V is TRBV16, with D tentatively TRBD1 (5 bases). Trimming removed 4 bases from V and 9 bases from J, with 12 bases in between. The germline gives CDR1 KGHSY, CDR2 FQNENV. The length of the CDR3 is 13 residues. CDR3 in amino acids: CASSPSGGKKLFF. CDR3 nucleotide sequence: TGTGCCAGCAGCCCGTCGGGGGGGAAAAAACTGTTTTTT.

The genes are TRBV6-1 and TRBJ2-5, with D perhaps TRBD2 (5 bases). Germline lookup yields CDR1 MNHNS and CDR2 SASEGT. V dropped 5 bases and J dropped 5 bases, with 18 bases sitting between them. The CDR3 covers 15 residues. The DNA for the CDR3 is TGTGCCAGCAGTCGTACCGGAAGACCGGGGGAGACCCAGTACTTC. Amino acid sequence: CASSRTGRPGETQYF.

The chain uses TRBV5-1 and TRBJ2-4; D gene uncertain. The CDR3 sequence is 16 residues long. Looked up from germline, CDR1 is SGHRS and CDR2 is YFSETQ. The V and J ends lost 4 bases and 0 bases respectively, with 14 bases between them. The CDR3 DNA reads as TGCGCCAGCAGCGTCGGCGAGCAAAGAGCCAAAAACATTCAGTACTTC. Protein: CASSVGEQRAKNIQYF.

The chain links TRBV19 to TRBJ1-1; no reliable D call. This CDR3 is built from 15 residues. The germline gives CDR1 LNHDA, CDR2 SQIVND (reference sequence). Trimming removed 1 base at V and 0 bases at J, with 9 bases between. CDR3 bases: TGTGCCAGTAGTATAGCGGCCGGTGTGAACACTGAAGCTTTCTTT. It encodes CASSIAAGVNTEAFF.

This clone was counted between two and nine times. Written as DNA, the CDR3 is TGTGCCATCAGTGAGTCCCCGGTCGTACAAGCTTTCTTT. It yields the protein CAISESPVVQAFF. This chain links TRBV10-3 with TRBJ1-1; D ambiguous. With 0 bases removed from V and 9 bases from J, the gap between germline ends came to 11 bases. CDR1 is ENHRY and CDR2 is SYGVKD in the germline V gene. The CDR3 length is 13 residues.

By sample fraction, this clone is medium-sized. This chain links TRBV6-5 with TRBJ2-5, with D possibly TRBD2 on 5 matching bases. V was pared by 5 bases and J by 5 bases, with 18 bases between. Looked up from germline, CDR1 is MNHEY and CDR2 is SVGAGI. This CDR3 is 15 amino acids long. CDR3 nucleotides: TGTGCCAGCAGTCGTACCGGAAGACCGGGGGAGACCCAGTACTTC. Protein: CASSRTGRPGETQYF.

This clone was observed a few times. The V gene is TRBV27, the J gene TRBJ1-2, with a possible D match to TRBD1 (6 bases). The CDR3 totals 15 residues. The germline gives CDR1 MNHEY, CDR2 SMNVEV (reference sequence). V dropped 6 bases and J dropped 0 bases, with 14 bases sitting between them. The CDR3 region has the DNA TGTGCCAGCAGGCAGACAGGCCGTTCTAACTATGGCTACACCTTC. It specifies CASRQTGRSNYGYTF.

The chain couples TRBV27 to TRBJ1-5; D ambiguous. Trimming took off 4 bases at V and 0 bases at J, with 10 bases between the two ends. Germline lookup yields CDR1 MNHEY and CDR2 SMNVEV (reference sequence). The CDR3 covers 15 residues. The CDR3 here is CASSYSGNSNQPQHF. CDR3 sequence (DNA): TGTGCCAGCAGTTATTCAGGAAATAGCAATCAGCCCCAGCATTTT.

There are a few counts of this clone. The chain couples TRBV25-1 to TRBJ1-1, with D perhaps matching TRBD1 (5 bases). The V gene lost 1 base and the J gene lost 1 base, with 13 bases spanning the gap. The germline V gene has CDR1 MGHDK and CDR2 SYGVNS. This CDR3 region has 16 residues. The CDR3 sequence: CASSELAGQGNTEAFF. CDR3 bases: TGTGCCAGCAGTGAATTGGCGGGGCAGGGGAACACTGAAGCTTTCTTT. The full variable domain, with the rest looked up from reference TRBV25-1 and TRBJ1-1, is EADIYQTPRYLVIGTGKKITLECSQTMGHDKMYWYQQDPGMELHLIHYSYGVNSTEKGDLSSESTVSRIRTEHFPLTLESARPSHTSQYLCASSELAGQGNTEAFFGQGTRLTVV.

The table lists this clone with a few counts. The V and J genes are TRBV7-9 and TRBJ2-3; 8 bases are a match to TRBD1. The CDR3 loop spans 14 amino acids. After removal of 3 bases from V and 4 bases from J, the junction contained 3 bases not matched to a gene. Germline loops: CDR1 SEHNR, CDR2 FQNEAQ (reference sequence). CDR3 in DNA: TGTGCCAGCAGCTTGCAGGGGGCAGCAGATACGCAGTATTTT. Translating gives CASSLQGAADTQYF.

By frequency in the sample, this clone is medium-sized (0.01 to 0.1%). The J gene is TRBJ2-5, the V gene TRBV7-9; D is possibly TRBD2 (5 bases). Trimming left V 3 bases short and J 3 bases short, with 8 bases between. Germline V lookup: CDR1 SEHNR, CDR2 FQNEAQ (reference sequence). CDR3 length: 13 residues. CDR3 in DNA: TGTGCCAGCAGCTTCCCGGGAAAAGAGACCCAGTACTTC. Amino acids: CASSFPGKETQYF.

The V and J genes are TRBV7-3 and TRBJ1-4, with 8 nucleotides matching TRBD1. The CDR3 totals 15 residues. V lost 5 bases to trimming and J lost 6 bases; unmatched junction nucleotides: 8. Germline V CDR1 and CDR2: SGHTA, FQGTGA. CDR3 in amino acids: CASSPETGAYEKLFF. The CDR3 nucleotides are TGTGCCAGCAGCCCTGAGACAGGGGCGTATGAAAAACTGTTTTTT.

Points on this clone: Being one base from a much bigger clone, this may be a read error. This sequence joins TRBV4-1 and TRBJ2-7, with D possibly being TRBD1 (6 bases). The germline V gene encodes CDR1 MGHRA and CDR2 YSYEKL. Trimming cost V 0 bases and J 3 bases, with 12 bases left between them. The CDR3 runs to 15 residues. The CDR3 region has the DNA TGCGCCAGCAGCCAAGATTTCGCAGGGGACTACGAGCAGTACTTC. Protein sequence: CASSQDFAGDYEQYF.

The chain carries TRBV12-2 and TRBJ1-6; TRBD1 reflects the table's D call only, with no check against the DNA. TRBV12-2 is labeled a pseudogene. The CDR3 contains 15 residues. The CDR3 region is CASSLLGSFNSPLHF. The CDR3 nucleotides read TGTGCCAGCAGCCTGTTGGGCTCCTTCAATTCACCCCTCCACTTT.

The chain employs TRBV7-4 and TRBJ1-2; tentatively, D is TRBD1 (6 bases). The CDR3 totals 13 residues. The V end was cut by 2 bases, the J end by 8 bases, with 12 bases between. Germline lookup yields CDR1 SGHVT and CDR2 SQSDAQ. The CDR3, as DNA: TGTGCCAGCAGCTTAACCGACAGGCACGGCTACACCTTC. Its protein is CASSLTDRHGYTF.

This rearrangement joins TRBV5-1 to TRBJ2-1; 8 bases agree with TRBD2. This CDR3 is 16 amino acids long. V lost 4 bases and J lost 7; bases outside the gene matches: 13. Per germline, CDR1 SGHRS and CDR2 YFSETQ. Here the CDR3 reads CASSPFPASGLNEQFF. For the CDR3, the DNA is TGCGCCAGCAGCCCCTTCCCGGCTAGCGGGCTGAATGAGCAGTTCTTC.

In its sample, this clone was seen a few times. CDR3 nucleotide sequence: TGTGCCAGCCGTAAGGACTACCGACCAACCTACGAGCAGTACTTC. This encodes CASRKDYRPTYEQYF. The chain joins TRBV2 to TRBJ2-7, with a weak D call TRBD2 (6 bases). V was shortened by 8 bases and J by 2 bases, with 19 bases between the two germline ends. Germline CDR1 and CDR2: SNHLY and FYNNEI. This CDR3 spans 15 amino acids.

This clone appeared a few times. The chain joins TRBV18 to TRBJ2-7, with TRBD1 matching 8 bases. V gave up 6 bases and J gave up 7 bases; unmatched junction bases: 23. The CDR3 is 18 residues long. The V gene's germline CDR1 is KGHSH and CDR2 LQKENI. The CDR3 region is CASSFLVSGGYEREEQYF. CDR3 nucleotides: TGTGCCAGCTCCTTTCTGGTTTCAGGGGGCTATGAAAGGGAGGAGCAGTACTTC.

This clone was detected only a few times. The chain employs TRBV2 and TRBJ2-1; D is possibly TRBD1 (5 bases). The germline V gene encodes CDR1 SNHLY and CDR2 FYNNEI. The CDR3 is 13 residues long. V shed 7 bases and J shed 4 bases, with 11 bases lying between them. The CDR3 nucleotides are TGTGCCAGCACCGGAGACAGTTACAATGAGCAGTTCTTC. Its translation: CASTGDSYNEQFF.

This clone has more than one count but fewer than ten. This sequence joins TRBV5-1 and TRBJ2-7; D gene unclear. The CDR3 loop spans 11 amino acids. V was trimmed by 6 bases and J by 5 bases, leaving 9 bases between them. CDR1 and CDR2 (germline): SGHRS, YFSETQ. The CDR3 loop reads CASTLGHEQYF. CDR3 nucleotides: TGCGCCAGCACGCTTGGACACGAGCAGTACTTC.

This clone is classed as medium-sized. The chain carries TRBV10-1 and TRBJ2-2; no clear D gene. There are 12 residues in the CDR3. Between the trimmed V and J ends, which lost 6 bases and 3 bases, there was a span of 5 bases. CDR1 and CDR2 from the germline V gene are WNHNN and SYGVQD (reference sequence). Here the CDR3 reads CASSLDTGELFF. In nucleotides, the CDR3 is TGCGCCAGCAGCCTAGACACCGGGGAGCTGTTTTTT.

The sample holds a few counts of this clone. The chain employs TRBV7-2 and TRBJ1-5; 10 bases are a match to TRBD1. The CDR3 totals 17 residues. Looked up from germline, CDR1 is SGHTA and CDR2 is FQGNSA. Trimming took 5 bases from V and 4 from J; bases not matched to a gene: 11. In DNA form, the CDR3 reads TGTGCCAGCAGCCGATTCGGACAGGGGGTTTGGAATCAGCCCCAGCATTTT. Protein: CASSRFGQGVWNQPQHF.

In its sample, this clone ranks as medium-sized. The J gene is TRBJ1-2, the V gene TRBV19; D may be TRBD1 (6 bases). V lost 7 bases, J lost 8 bases, and 23 bases lay in between. The CDR3 runs 15 residues. Germline V gene lookup returns CDR1 LNHDA and CDR2 SQIVND (reference sequence). CDR3 DNA: TGTGCCAGTACCAACCACGGGACAACCAGGAGGGGCTACACCTTC. Amino acids: CASTNHGTTRRGYTF.